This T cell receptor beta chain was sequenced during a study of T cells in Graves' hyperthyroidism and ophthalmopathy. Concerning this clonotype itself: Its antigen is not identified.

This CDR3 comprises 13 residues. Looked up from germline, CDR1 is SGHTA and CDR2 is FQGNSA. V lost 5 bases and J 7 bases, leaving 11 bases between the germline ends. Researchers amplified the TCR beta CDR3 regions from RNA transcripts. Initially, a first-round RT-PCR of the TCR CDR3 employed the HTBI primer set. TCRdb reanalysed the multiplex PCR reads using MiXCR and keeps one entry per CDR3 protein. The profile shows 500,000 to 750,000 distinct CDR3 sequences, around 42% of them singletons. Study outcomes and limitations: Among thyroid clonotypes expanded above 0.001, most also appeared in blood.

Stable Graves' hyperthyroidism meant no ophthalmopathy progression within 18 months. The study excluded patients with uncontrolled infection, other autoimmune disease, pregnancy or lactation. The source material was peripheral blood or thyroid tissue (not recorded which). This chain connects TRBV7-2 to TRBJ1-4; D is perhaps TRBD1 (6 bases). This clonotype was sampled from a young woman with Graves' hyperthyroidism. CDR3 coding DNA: TGTGCCAGCAGCCAGGACAGCACTGAAAAACTGTTTTTT. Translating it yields CASSQDSTEKLFF.